This TCR beta chain was profiled in a study of cytomegalovirus exposure and HLA in healthy donors. Study details: Prior work identified around 120 million unique TCR beta sequences in around 170 million T cells.

60 Vbeta and 13 Jbeta primers were used in PCR. Using immunoSEQ multiplex PCR, the repertoire was profiled, and TCRdb retains in-frame clones only, with some absent. The sample yields under 120,000 clones, roughly three quarters seen once. CDR3 size: 19 residues. V dropped 8 bases and J dropped 5; count of bases not matched to a gene: 24. Per the germline V gene, CDR1 is SNHLY and CDR2 is FYNNEI. The specimen was PBMCs. The V call is TRBV2, the J call TRBJ1-1, with TRBD1 identical over 9 bases. This TCR was sampled from a man between 40 and 49 years old in good health and CMV-seropositive. CDR3 bases: TGTGCCAGCCTGAGAGGACATGAGGGGGGACAGGGACGGGAGACTGAAGCTTTCTTT. Its translation: CASLRGHEGGQGRETEAFF.